A single T cell receptor beta chain is shown here with its context. This entry belongs to a study of blood T cell repertoires in COVID-19. Clones were sequenced by immunoSEQ multiplex PCR, and TCRdb holds only the in-frame ones, with some missing. The profile shows around 300,000 clones, around 86% of them singletons. The ends were cut back, 6 bases at V and 2 bases at J, with 16 bases in the middle. Germline V gene lookup returns CDR1 MNHEY and CDR2 SVGAGI. CDR3 length equals 15 residues. The material sequenced was peripheral blood. The chain is built from TRBV6-5 and TRBJ1-1, with D possibly matching TRBD1 (6 bases). The receptor comes from a woman between 25 and 40 years old with active or convalescent COVID-19. CDR3 nucleotides: TGTGCCAGCAGCGCATATACAGGGACCAACACTGAAGCTTTCTTT. Translated, it gives CASSAYTGTNTEAFF.